This T cell receptor (beta chain) was sequenced during a study of PD-L1 blockade in urothelial cancer. Background on the study: In about 2014, patients got going on atezolizumab, taking 1,200 mg intravenously every 3 weeks. Blood underwent analysis 3 weeks (second dose) and 6 weeks after treatment began.

Assay used: immunoSEQ multiplex PCR; TCRdb lists only in-frame clones, some missing. In the table there are roughly 110,000 clones, 80% to 95% of which are singletons. This CDR3 is built from 16 residues. The junction had 2 bases not matched to a gene; V was cut back by 0 bases and J by 0 bases. From germline, CDR1 is SGDLS and CDR2 YYNGEE. Noted time point: peripheral blood 6 weeks after treatment start. Pretreatment and on-treatment samples were taken, numbering 1 to 8 per patient. This TCR was sampled from a man aged 60-69 years with urothelial cancer. The sample was PBMCs, taken around atezolizumab (anti-PD-L1) treatment. This rearrangement joins TRBV9 to TRBJ2-7; 11 bases agree with TRBD1. CDR3 bases: TGTGCCAGCAGCGTAGGGGGGACAGGGGGCTCCTACGAGCAGTACTTC. Its translation is CASSVGGTGGSYEQYF.